These 19 T cell receptor beta chains came from one sample sequenced in a study of blood T cell repertoires in COVID-19. Profiled with immunoSEQ multiplex PCR; TCRdb holds only in-frame clones, not every one. The sample shows roughly 150,000 clones, approximately 80% of them seen only once. Sequenced sample: peripheral blood. These receptors all come from a human donor in a cohort sampled during active COVID-19.

This clone was observed once. Here the CDR3 DNA reads TGTGCCACCAGTGACCAACTGTGGGATACGCAGTATTTT. This sequence encodes CATSDQLWDTQYF. This rearrangement joins TRBV24-1 to TRBJ2-3; D unclear. This CDR3 region has 13 residues. Germline CDR1 is KGHDR and CDR2 is SFDVKD. The ends were cut back, 4 bases at V and 6 bases at J, with 10 bases in the middle.

This chain connects TRBV28 to TRBJ1-5, with D tentatively TRBD1 (5 bases). V lost 8 bases, J lost 2 bases, and 13 bases lay in between. The CDR3 runs to 14 residues. CDR1 and CDR2 from the germline V gene are MDHEN and SYDVKM. CDR3 residues: CASLRGGGNQPQHF. The CDR3 region has the DNA TGTGCCAGCCTCCGGGGAGGGGGCAATCAGCCCCAGCATTTT.

The V and J genes are TRBV6-4 and TRBJ2-5; the match to TRBD2 covers 10 bases. CDR1 and CDR2 (germline): MRHNA, SNTAGT. The CDR3 consists of 19 residues. Trimming took 8 bases from V and 6 from J; bases not matched to a gene: 24. CDR3 in amino acids: CASFLGLAGEGPLGKTQYF. As DNA, the CDR3 is TGTGCCAGCTTCCTCGGGCTAGCGGGAGAGGGGCCCCTGGGGAAGACCCAGTACTTC.

The V gene is TRBV6-5, the J gene TRBJ2-7, with 7 bases matching TRBD2. Germline V gene lookup returns CDR1 MNHEY and CDR2 SVGAGI. There are 15 residues in the CDR3. Germline trimming cut 8 bases from V and 0 bases from J; bases unmatched to any gene: 10. CDR3 DNA sequence: TGTGCCAGCGTGAAAGAAGCGGGGAACTCCTACGAGCAGTACTTC. This translates into CASVKEAGNSYEQYF.

The J gene is TRBJ2-1, the V gene TRBV10-3; possible D gene TRBD1, 5 bases. V was shortened by 7 bases and J by 5 bases, with 9 bases between the two germline ends. The CDR3 is 12 amino acids. Germline values: CDR1 ENHRY, CDR2 SYGVKD. As DNA, the CDR3 is TGTGCCATCAAACAGGCAGACAATGAGCAGTTCTTC. This gives the protein CAIKQADNEQFF.

The chain has TRBV6-1 and TRBJ2-5, with 7 bases aligning to TRBD1. V gave up 4 bases and J gave up 3 bases; unmatched junction bases: 11. CDR3 length: 16 residues. Per the germline V gene, CDR1 is MNHNS and CDR2 is SASEGT. CDR3: CASSVSLGTVKETQYF. The DNA of the CDR3 is TGTGCCAGCAGTGTCTCCCTGGGGACAGTTAAAGAGACCCAGTACTTC.

V and J are TRBV5-1 and TRBJ1-2, with D hard to call. The V gene lost 4 bases and the J gene lost 6 bases, with 16 bases spanning the gap. CDR1 is SGHRS, CDR2 YFSETQ, per germline. This CDR3 comprises 14 residues. As DNA, the CDR3 is TGCGCCAGCAGCCTTTTGGGGAGATTGGATGGCTACACCTTC. This codes for CASSLLGRLDGYTF.

The V call is TRBV27, the J call TRBJ1-5, with TRBD1 matching 9 bases. Germline CDR1 MNHEY, CDR2 SMNVEV (reference sequence). V shed 5 bases, J shed 0 bases, and the junction held 8 bases outside the gene matches. The CDR3 consists of 17 residues. In nucleotides, the CDR3 is TGTGCCAGCAGTCCCCAACAGGGGGCAAATAGCAATCAGCCCCAGCATTTT. Translation: CASSPQQGANSNQPQHF.

The J gene is TRBJ2-5, the V gene TRBV18, with 8 bases aligning to TRBD2. CDR3 length: 16 residues. With V trimmed by 0 bases and J by 1 base, 4 bases remained unmatched. The germline V gene has CDR1 KGHSH and CDR2 LQKENI. CDR3: CASSPPSGGSQETQYF. The CDR3 DNA reads as TGTGCCAGCTCACCACCGAGCGGGGGAAGCCAAGAGACCCAGTACTTC. The full variable domain, completed using reference TRBV18 and TRBJ2-5, is NAGVMQNPRHLVRRRGQEARLRCSPMKGHSHVYWYRQLPEEGLKFMVYLQKENIIDESGMPKERFSAEFPKEGPSILRIQQVVRGDSAAYFCASSPPSGGSQETQYFGPGTRLLVL.

The DNA of the CDR3 is TGTGCCAGCAGCGTAAACGCAGGGGTGGGAGCTTCCTACAATGAGCAGTTCTTC. Translated: CASSVNAGVGASYNEQFF. The chain couples TRBV9 to TRBJ2-1; TRBD1 might be the D (6 bases). This CDR3 comprises 18 residues. V was trimmed by 1 base and J by 1 base, leaving 18 bases between them. CDR1 and CDR2 (germline): SGDLS, YYNGEE.

This sequence joins TRBV5-6 and TRBJ2-5; perhaps TRBD1 as D (8 bases). Germline CDR1 SGHDT, CDR2 YYEEEE. The CDR3 extends over 14 amino acids. Trimming shortened V by 4 bases and J by 8 bases, and 18 bases separated the two germline ends. The CDR3 loop is CASSRQGTTGTQYF. The CDR3 DNA is TGTGCCAGCAGCAGACAGGGGACTACTGGTACCCAGTACTTC.

This clone was counted only a few times. This chain connects TRBV11-2 to TRBJ1-4; D not certain. The CDR3 is made up of 16 amino acids. Germline V gene sequence: CDR1 SGHAT, CDR2 FQNNGV. The ends were cut back, 1 base at V and 3 bases at J, with 12 bases in the middle. CDR3 amino acids: CASSLGDGGSNEKLFF. CDR3 nucleotides: TGTGCCAGCAGCTTAGGAGACGGAGGGTCTAATGAAAAACTGTTTTTT. Combining the CDR3 with reference TRBV11-2 and TRBJ1-4 gives the whole variable domain EAGVAQSPRYKIIEKRQSVAFWCNPISGHATLYWYQQILGQGPKLLIQFQNNGVVDDSQLPKDRFSAERLKGVDSTLKIQPAKLEDSAVYLCASSLGDGGSNEKLFFGSGTQLSVL.

This chain links TRBV7-7 with TRBJ2-3; tentative D call: TRBD2 (7 bases). V was clipped by 4 bases and J by 2 bases, with 22 bases between them. The length of the CDR3 is 18 residues. Germline lookup yields CDR1 SSHAT and CDR2 FNYEAQ (reference sequence). The CDR3 DNA sequence: TGTGCCAGCAGCTCTCCTACCCTTTGGGGGGGGGCCACAGATACGCAGTATTTT. Protein product: CASSSPTLWGGATDTQYF.

V usage is TRBV5-1 and J usage is TRBJ1-1, with 7 nucleotides matching TRBD1. Germline CDR1 reads SGHRS; CDR2 reads YFSETQ. V lost 4 bases to trimming and J lost 8 bases; unmatched junction nucleotides: 8. The CDR3 has 13 residues. Here the CDR3 reads CASSDGTEHEAFF. The DNA for the CDR3 is TGCGCCAGCAGCGATGGGACAGAGCACGAAGCTTTCTTT.

The genes are TRBV27 and TRBJ1-6; D is ambiguous. This CDR3 contains 13 residues. CDR1 and CDR2 from the germline V gene are MNHEY and SMNVEV (reference sequence). V lost 4 bases and J lost 9, with 10 bases in between. CDR3 protein: CASSSVWSSPLHF. In DNA form, the CDR3 reads TGTGCCAGCAGTTCTGTTTGGAGTTCACCCCTCCACTTT.

The gene calls are TRBV4-3 and TRBJ2-7, with D tentatively TRBD1 (5 bases). CDR1 LGHNA and CDR2 YSLEER come from the germline V gene. V lost 1 base and J 4 bases, leaving 14 bases between the germline ends. The CDR3 has 15 residues. The CDR3 loop reads CASSQVGSGAYEQYF. In DNA, the CDR3 is TGCGCCAGCAGCCAAGTGGGTAGTGGGGCGTACGAGCAGTACTTC.

V gene TRBV2 combines with J gene TRBJ2-2, with 9 nucleotides matching TRBD1. Germline values: CDR1 SNHLY, CDR2 FYNNEI. There are 13 residues in the CDR3. Trimming at V came to 8 bases and at J to 6 bases, leaving 4 bases not matched to a gene. The DNA for the CDR3 is TGTGCCAGCGGGACAGGGAGGCCCGGGGAGCTGTTTTTT. As protein: CASGTGRPGELFF.

The chain carries TRBV30 and TRBJ1-1; no firm D call. The CDR3 consists of 16 residues. Trimming stripped 2 bases from V and 6 bases from J, with 22 bases between. Germline loops: CDR1 GTSNPN, CDR2 SVGIG (reference sequence). The CDR3 sequence is CAWSLRQVRPTAEAFF. CDR3 coding DNA: TGTGCCTGGAGTCTAAGGCAGGTTCGACCTACCGCTGAAGCTTTCTTT.

V usage is TRBV5-1 and J usage is TRBJ2-3, with D tentatively TRBD1 (6 bases). V was pared by 2 bases and J by 5 bases, with 12 bases between. The CDR3 runs to 14 residues. CDR1 is SGHRS and CDR2 is YFSETQ in the germline V gene. CDR3 sequence reads: CASSLTLQGDTQYF. The CDR3, as DNA: TGCGCCAGCAGCTTAACCCTACAGGGAGATACGCAGTATTTT.